The entry below describes one T cell receptor (beta chain). Its antigen is undetermined. This record belongs to a study of brain T cells in children with intractable seizures. Study results and limitations: Pre-surgery blood may have been undersampled, hiding some clones.

Libraries were prepared by immunoSEQ multiplex PCR; TCRdb keeps only in-frame clonotypes and omits some of them. This sample yields tens of thousands of clones, of which 90% to 95% are seen a single time; roughly 1.5% belongs to the top ten. Before surgery, patients took at least one anti-epileptic drug. CDR1 is SGHAT and CDR2 is FQNNGV in the germline V gene. V was pared by 0 bases and J by 2 bases, with 6 bases between. This CDR3 has 14 amino acids. This chain uses TRBV11-2 with TRBJ2-3; no clear D. The sample was peripheral blood, taken at surgery. This sequence originates from a boy in the first two years of life with tuberous sclerosis and intractable seizures. CDR3 in DNA: TGTGCCAGCAGCTTAGAAGACAACACAGATACGCAGTATTTT. It yields the protein CASSLEDNTDTQYF.